What follows are 8 T cell receptor beta chains derived from one specimen sequenced in a study of OX40 agonist ivuxolimab in advanced cancers. Measured with immunoSEQ multiplex PCR; TCRdb has only the in-frame clones, and not every one. The repertoire holds 5,700 or so clones, with almost 90% as singletons. Sample: CD4+ or CD8+ T cells sorted from blood, taken in a trial of the OX40 agonist ivuxolimab. The receptors originated from an adult with an advanced solid tumor such as melanoma, head and neck, liver or kidney cancer.

The rearrangement joins TRBV19 to TRBJ1-3; D unresolved. The length of the CDR3 is 13 residues. Germline CDR1 reads LNHDA; CDR2 reads SQIVND (reference sequence). Trimming cost V 7 bases and J 8 bases, with 15 bases left between them. CDR3 protein: CASMGAGEHTIYF. The CDR3 coding sequence is TGTGCCAGTATGGGCGCGGGAGAGCACACCATATATTTT.

The V call is TRBV11-1, the J call TRBJ2-3; possible D gene TRBD2, 5 bases. Germline V CDR1 and CDR2: SGHAT, FQDESV (reference sequence). This CDR3 has 15 residues. Trimming pared 1 base from V and 4 bases from J, leaving 12 bases between. CDR3 nucleotide sequence: TGTGCCAGCAGCTTAGTAGTAGCGTCCTCAGATACGCAGTATTTT. It codes for CASSLVVASSDTQYF.

J is TRBJ2-7 and V is TRBV19; TRBD1 agrees at 8 bases. Germline assignment: CDR1 LNHDA and CDR2 SQIVND (reference sequence). The CDR3 spans 15 residues. V lost 6 bases and J lost 0; bases outside the gene matches: 7. The CDR3: CASSMGQVLSYEQYF. The DNA for the CDR3 is TGTGCCAGTAGCATGGGACAGGTCCTCTCCTACGAGCAGTACTTC.

This sequence joins TRBV4-1 and TRBJ1-5; D remains ambiguous. This CDR3 contains 15 residues. The V gene lost 4 bases and the J gene lost 0 bases, with 10 bases spanning the gap. The germline V gene has CDR1 MGHRA and CDR2 YSYEKL. CDR3 residues: CASSLWSASNQPQHF. CDR3 DNA sequence: TGCGCCAGCAGCCTCTGGTCTGCTAGCAATCAGCCCCAGCATTTT.

This chain uses TRBV27 with TRBJ2-7; D gene ambiguous. Trimming pared 1 base from V and 2 bases from J, leaving 12 bases between. The CDR3 is 15 amino acids. Per germline, CDR1 MNHEY and CDR2 SMNVEV (reference sequence). CDR3 loop: CASSLLAISPYEQYF. CDR3 sequence (DNA): TGTGCCAGCAGTTTATTGGCGATTAGTCCCTACGAGCAGTACTTC.

The chain employs TRBV7-3 and TRBJ2-2, with TRBD1 matching over 7 bases. V lost 2 bases to trimming and J lost 5 bases; unmatched junction nucleotides: 5. In germline, CDR1 is SGHTA, CDR2 FQGTGA. The CDR3 has 15 amino acids. CDR3 sequence: CASSLSGTETGELFF. The CDR3 region has the DNA TGTGCCAGCAGCTTATCCGGGACAGAGACCGGGGAGCTGTTTTTT.

V and J are TRBV7-3 and TRBJ2-1, with D unresolved. This CDR3 is built from 12 residues. With 3 bases removed from V and 8 bases from J, the gap between germline ends came to 8 bases. Looked up from germline, CDR1 is SGHTA and CDR2 is FQGTGA. The CDR3 loop reads CASSFGIHEQFF. CDR3 in DNA: TGTGCCAGCAGCTTCGGCATCCATGAGCAGTTCTTC.

This clone appeared once. The chain is built from TRBV27 and TRBJ1-1, with D unclear. Looked up from germline, CDR1 is MNHEY and CDR2 is SMNVEV (reference sequence). V was pared by 3 bases and J by 1 base, with 9 bases between. The length of the CDR3 is 14 residues. The CDR3 region has the DNA TGTGCCAGCAGTTTTTTGGGAACGAACACTGAAGCTTTCTTT. It codes for CASSFLGTNTEAFF.